These 13 T cell receptor beta chains came from one sample sequenced in a study of OX40 agonist ivuxolimab in advanced cancers. Produced via immunoSEQ multiplex PCR; TCRdb's table is partial and in-frame only. The sample contains 70,000 to 80,000 clones, more than 75% of which appear only once. The sequenced sample was CD4+ or CD8+ T cells sorted from blood, obtained in a trial of the OX40 agonist ivuxolimab. The receptors shown here come from an adult with an advanced solid tumor such as melanoma, head and neck, liver or kidney cancer.

The chain recombines TRBV18 with TRBJ2-5, with 7 nucleotides matching TRBD1. The J call may be incorrect, as the DNA end agrees better with TRBJ2-7. In germline, CDR1 is KGHSH, CDR2 LQKENI. The CDR3 is 18 amino acids. The CDR3 DNA reads TGTGCCAGCTCACCGCCCCCGGGTGTCAGGGGGAACTCCTACGAGCAGTACTTC. Its translation is CASSPPPGVRGNSYEQYF.

The chain is built from TRBV19 and TRBJ2-3, with D perhaps assigned TRBD1 or TRBD2 (5 bases each). This CDR3 has 13 residues. Germline values: CDR1 LNHDA, CDR2 SQIVND (reference sequence). V was cut by 4 bases and J by 5 bases, with 10 bases left in between. DNA of the CDR3: TGTGCCAGTAGTACGGGTGGGGGAGATACGCAGTATTTT. Its protein product is CASSTGGGDTQYF.

CDR3 DNA sequence: TGCAGCGTTGGAGGGGACAGGGGGCACATTCAGTACTTC. Encoded protein: CSVGGDRGHIQYF. The chain carries TRBV29-1 and TRBJ2-4; 12 bases match TRBD1. Germline V gives CDR1 SQVTM, CDR2 ANQGSEA. With V trimmed by 4 bases and J by 8 bases, 3 bases remained unmatched. This CDR3 has 13 residues.

This clone appeared a few times. This rearrangement joins TRBV2 to TRBJ2-3; D unresolved. Germline V gene sequence: CDR1 SNHLY, CDR2 FYNNEI. V dropped 7 bases and J dropped 4 bases, with 15 bases sitting between them. The CDR3 runs to 14 residues. This CDR3 is CASTGRVGSDTQYF. The DNA for the CDR3 is TGTGCCAGCACCGGAAGGGTAGGCTCAGATACGCAGTATTTT.

The chain combines TRBV7-9 with TRBJ2-6, with D possibly matching TRBD1 (5 bases). The germline CDR1 and CDR2 sequences are SEHNR and FQNEAQ (reference sequence). Trimming took 5 bases from V and 0 from J, leaving 11 bases between them. CDR3 length: 16 amino acids. This CDR3 reads CASSQGGSSGANVLTF. The CDR3, as DNA: TGTGCCAGCAGCCAGGGTGGATCCTCTGGGGCCAACGTCCTGACTTTC.

This chain links TRBV9 with TRBJ2-1; 7 bases are shared with TRBD2. Germline V gene lookup returns CDR1 SGDLS and CDR2 YYNGEE. CDR3 length equals 17 residues. J gave up 4 bases and V 4 bases, and 14 bases lay outside the gene matches. CDR3 loop: CASSPPPPGTKYNEQFF. CDR3 DNA: TGTGCCAGCAGCCCACCTCCACCCGGGACTAAGTACAATGAGCAGTTCTTC.

The chain employs TRBV6-1 and TRBJ2-3; the D is unclear. The CDR3 length is 13 residues. Trimming left V 8 bases short and J 2 bases short, with 11 bases between. CDR1 is MNHNS and CDR2 is SASEGT in the germline V gene. The CDR3 nucleotides are TGTGCCAGCCTAGGAGATTTCACAGATACGCAGTATTTT. Protein sequence: CASLGDFTDTQYF.

The gene calls are TRBV5-1 and TRBJ2-5; 14 bases line up with TRBD2. The V segment lost 4 bases and the J segment 5 bases; nucleotides outside the gene matches: 4. CDR3 length equals 15 residues. Looked up from germline, CDR1 is SGHRS and CDR2 is YFSETQ. CDR3 DNA: TGCGCCAGCAGCGCCGGACTAGCGGGAGGCGAGACCCAGTACTTC. Translated, it gives CASSAGLAGGETQYF.

J is TRBJ1-3 and V is TRBV5-1; D gene unclear. V dropped 0 bases and J dropped 0 bases, with 4 bases sitting between them. Per germline, CDR1 SGHRS and CDR2 YFSETQ. CDR3 length: 14 amino acids. DNA for the CDR3: TGCGCCAGCAGCTTGGCGGGCTCTGGAAACACCATATATTTT. Translation gives CASSLAGSGNTIYF.

V and J are TRBV14 and TRBJ2-4; D is unclear. With 0 bases removed from V and 10 bases from J, the gap between germline ends came to 10 bases. This CDR3 contains 13 residues. Germline V gene data show CDR1 as SGHDN and CDR2 as FVKESK. The CDR3 coding sequence is TGTGCCAGCAGCCAAGACACCCGCAATATTCAGTACTTC. Translating it yields CASSQDTRNIQYF.

This chain joins TRBV5-1 and TRBJ1-2, with D maybe TRBD1 (6 bases). This CDR3 comprises 15 residues. The V end lost 0 bases, the J end lost 6 bases, and 15 bases lay between the germline ends. Per germline, CDR1 SGHRS and CDR2 YFSETQ. Written as DNA, the CDR3 is TGCGCCAGCAGCTTGGAGTACAGGGTACGAGATGGCTACACCTTC. Translated, it gives CASSLEYRVRDGYTF.

V usage is TRBV2 and J usage is TRBJ2-5; D gene uncertain. Germline V gives CDR1 SNHLY, CDR2 FYNNEI. Trimming pared 1 base from V and 4 bases from J, leaving 7 bases between. The CDR3 has 13 residues. The CDR3 nucleotides read TGTGCCAGCAGTGAAGTGGGTGGAGAGACCCAGTACTTC. Translated: CASSEVGGETQYF.

J is TRBJ1-3 and V is TRBV30; 10 bases fit TRBD1. V was pared by 5 bases and J by 5 bases, with 12 bases of the junction left unmatched. The CDR3 consists of 16 residues. Germline loops: CDR1 GTSNPN, CDR2 SVGIG (reference sequence). The CDR3 DNA reads TGTGCCTGGCCCCTCGACAGGGGGCTTGGTAGAAACACCATATATTTT. Its translation: CAWPLDRGLGRNTIYF.